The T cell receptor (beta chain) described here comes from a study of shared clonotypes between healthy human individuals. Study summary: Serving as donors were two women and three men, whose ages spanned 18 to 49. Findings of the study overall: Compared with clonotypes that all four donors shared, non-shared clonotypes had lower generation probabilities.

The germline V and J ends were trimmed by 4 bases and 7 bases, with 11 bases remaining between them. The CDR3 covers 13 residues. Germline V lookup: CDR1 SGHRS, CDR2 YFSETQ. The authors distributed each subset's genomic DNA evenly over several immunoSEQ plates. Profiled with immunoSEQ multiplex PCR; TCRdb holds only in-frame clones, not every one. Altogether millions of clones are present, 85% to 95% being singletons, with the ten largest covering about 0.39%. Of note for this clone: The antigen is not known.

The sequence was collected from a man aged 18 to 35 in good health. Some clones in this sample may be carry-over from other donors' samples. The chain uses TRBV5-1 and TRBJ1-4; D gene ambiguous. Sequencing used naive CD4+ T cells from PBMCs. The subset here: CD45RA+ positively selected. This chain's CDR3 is CASSGVGGEKLFF. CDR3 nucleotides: TGCGCCAGCAGCGGGGTGGGAGGTGAAAAACTGTTTTTT.